One sample yielded the 23 T cell receptor beta chains listed below, sequenced in a study of OX40 agonist ivuxolimab in advanced cancers. The repertoire was sequenced with immunoSEQ multiplex PCR; TCRdb's copy has only in-frame clones and lacks some. The sample contains about 100,000 clones, roughly 95% of which appear only once. The starting material was CD4+ or CD8+ T cells sorted from blood, obtained in a trial of the OX40 agonist ivuxolimab. These receptors all stem from an adult with an advanced solid tumor such as melanoma, head and neck, liver or kidney cancer.

This clone has a single count. The rearrangement joins TRBV4-3 to TRBJ2-5, with 9 bases fitting TRBD1. V shed 0 bases, J shed 5 bases, and the junction held 10 bases outside the gene matches. This CDR3 region has 17 residues. The germline CDR1 and CDR2 sequences are LGHNA and YSLEER. Written as DNA, the CDR3 is TGCGCCAGCAGCCAAGAGTATGTGGGGACAGGGCGGGAGACCCAGTACTTC. It codes for CASSQEYVGTGRETQYF.

The chain joins TRBV18 to TRBJ2-7; D gene unclear. Germline-derived CDR1 and CDR2 are KGHSH and LQKENI. Between the trimmed V and J ends, which lost 11 bases and 1 base, there was a span of 15 bases. The CDR3 is made up of 13 amino acids. The CDR3 is CASSRTESYEQYF. The CDR3 nucleotides read TGTGCCTCTAGTAGGACGGAATCCTACGAGCAGTACTTC.

The chain links TRBV9 to TRBJ2-5; D unclear. The V gene lost 1 base and the J gene lost 4 bases, with 5 bases spanning the gap. CDR3 length: 12 amino acids. Germline V gene lookup returns CDR1 SGDLS and CDR2 YYNGEE. The DNA of the CDR3 is TGTGCCAGCAGCGTACCAGGAGAGACCCAGTACTTC. Translated: CASSVPGETQYF.

The rearrangement joins TRBV18 to TRBJ2-3; 8 bases align to TRBD1. V dropped 2 bases and J dropped 3; count of bases not matched to a gene: 7. Germline V gene data show CDR1 as KGHSH and CDR2 as LQKENI. The CDR3 is 16 residues long. The CDR3 bases are TGTGCCAGCTCACCAAGGAGACAGGGGATAACAGATACGCAGTATTTT. Translating it yields CASSPRRQGITDTQYF.

The chain has TRBV4-1 and TRBJ2-7; possibly TRBD1 for D (6 bases). V lost 0 bases and J 1 base, leaving 16 bases between the germline ends. CDR3 length: 17 amino acids. Germline CDR1 and CDR2: MGHRA and YSYEKL. The CDR3 here is CASSQDKLQGYSYEQYF. The CDR3 DNA reads TGCGCCAGCAGCCAAGATAAACTACAGGGTTATTCCTACGAGCAGTACTTC.

The CDR3 region has the DNA TGTGCCTGGAGTACCCCCCGCACAGGGAACTATGGCTACACCTTC. It encodes CAWSTPRTGNYGYTF. V is TRBV30 and J is TRBJ1-2; tentative D call: TRBD1 (6 bases). Germline assignment: CDR1 GTSNPN and CDR2 SVGIG (reference sequence). Trimming took 2 bases from V and 2 from J, leaving 15 bases between them. The CDR3 extends over 15 amino acids.

The V and J genes are TRBV19 and TRBJ1-5; tentative D call: TRBD1 (5 bases). Germline V lookup: CDR1 LNHDA, CDR2 SQIVND (reference sequence). This CDR3 is built from 17 residues. V was pared by 1 base and J by 0 bases, with 13 bases between. CDR3 region: CASSIAGDWYSNQPQHF. Written as DNA, the CDR3 is TGTGCCAGTAGTATAGCGGGGGACTGGTATAGCAATCAGCCCCAGCATTTT.

The chain couples TRBV5-1 to TRBJ2-7; 11 bases are a match to TRBD2. The CDR3 length is 16 residues. Germline CDR1 SGHRS, CDR2 YFSETQ. Trimming cost V 0 bases and J 6 bases; bases outside gene matches: 8. The CDR3 sequence: CASSLVAGGGSGEQYF. In DNA, the CDR3 is TGCGCCAGCAGCTTGGTAGCGGGGGGGGGATCCGGCGAGCAGTACTTC.

V usage is TRBV19 and J usage is TRBJ2-6; the D is unclear. The CDR3 spans 15 residues. Germline CDR1 is LNHDA and CDR2 is SQIVND (reference sequence). V gave up 3 bases and J gave up 0 bases, with 6 bases separating them. CDR3 amino acids: CASSMVVSGANVLTF. CDR3 DNA sequence: TGTGCCAGTAGTATGGTCGTCTCTGGGGCCAACGTCCTGACTTTC.

The chain recombines TRBV6-5 with TRBJ1-2; D unresolved. CDR1 and CDR2 from the germline V gene are MNHEY and SVGAGI. Trimming removed 0 bases from V and 6 bases from J, with 17 bases in between. The CDR3 runs 16 residues. The CDR3 region is CASSYSTNSLLNGYTF. The CDR3 DNA is TGTGCCAGCAGTTACTCGACGAACAGCCTACTCAATGGCTACACCTTC.

The chain joins TRBV7-9 to TRBJ1-2; D may be TRBD1 (6 bases). V was cut by 5 bases and J by 7 bases, with 14 bases left in between. Germline values: CDR1 SEHNR, CDR2 FQNEAQ (reference sequence). The CDR3 runs 13 residues. The CDR3 reads CASSPEGGTGYTF. CDR3 DNA sequence: TGTGCCAGCAGCCCCGAGGGGGGGACTGGCTACACCTTC.

The gene calls are TRBV21-1 and TRBJ1-1; the table assigns TRBD1, which was not confirmed against the DNA. TRBV21-1 is given as a pseudogene. The length of the CDR3 is 17 residues. The CDR3 is CASSTGQGRRWNTEAFF. The CDR3 DNA is TGTGCCAGCAGCACAGGACAGGGAAGGAGATGGAACACTGAAGCTTTCTTT.

The chain is built from TRBV2 and TRBJ1-4; tentative D call: TRBD1 (6 bases). Germline lookup yields CDR1 SNHLY and CDR2 FYNNEI. Trimming removed 7 bases from V and 6 bases from J, with 9 bases in between. The CDR3 sequence is 12 residues long. The CDR3 is CASNREDEKLFF. DNA for the CDR3: TGTGCCAGCAACAGGGAGGATGAAAAACTGTTTTTT.

The chain uses TRBV11-2 and TRBJ1-2, with a possible D match to TRBD1 (5 bases). The germline V and J ends were trimmed by 0 bases and 6 bases, with 20 bases remaining between them. This CDR3 contains 17 residues. In germline, CDR1 is SGHAT, CDR2 FQNNGV. CDR3 nucleotide sequence: TGTGCCAGCAGCTTAGAAGCCGGTGTGCAGGGATCGAATGGCTACACCTTC. Its protein product is CASSLEAGVQGSNGYTF.

The J gene is TRBJ1-2, the V gene TRBV9; perhaps TRBD1 as D (6 bases). There are 15 residues in the CDR3. V lost 4 bases and J 2 bases, leaving 15 bases between the germline ends. Germline CDR1 is SGDLS and CDR2 is YYNGEE. The CDR3 reads CASSFLGTRNYGYTF. The CDR3 DNA reads as TGTGCCAGCAGCTTTCTAGGGACACGAAACTATGGCTACACCTTC.

The chain couples TRBV4-3 to TRBJ1-4, with 11 bases aligning to TRBD1. The J segment lost 7 bases and the V segment lost 3 bases, leaving 13 bases of the junction unmatched. The CDR3 totals 18 residues. Germline V gene data show CDR1 as LGHNA and CDR2 as YSLEER. The DNA for the CDR3 is TGCGCCAGCAGCCAGGGGGCCGCCGGACAGGGGGCGCGTGAAAAACTGTTTTTT. This codes for CASSQGAAGQGAREKLFF.

The rearrangement links TRBV5-1 to TRBJ2-5, with 9 bases aligning to TRBD1. In germline, CDR1 is SGHRS, CDR2 YFSETQ. J lost 5 bases, V lost 4 bases, and 6 bases had no gene match. The length of the CDR3 is 14 residues. The DNA for the CDR3 is TGCGCCAGCAGCGAGGGACAGGGAGGGGAGACCCAGTACTTC. It yields the protein CASSEGQGGETQYF. The whole variable domain, remainder taken from reference TRBV5-1 and TRBJ2-5, is KAGVTQTPRYLIKTRGQQVTLSCSPISGHRSVSWYQQTPGQGLQFLFEYFSETQRNKGNFPGRFSGRQFSNSRSEMNVSTLELGDSALYLCASSEGQGGETQYFGPGTRLLVL.

The chain recombines TRBV7-2 with TRBJ2-2; TRBD1 matches 8 bases. Germline CDR1 and CDR2: SGHTA and FQGNSA. V lost 5 bases to trimming and J lost 4 bases; unmatched junction nucleotides: 6. CDR3 length: 15 residues. CDR3 bases: TGTGCCAGCAGCCTAGACAGGGGTGGCACCGGGGAGCTGTTTTTT. This codes for CASSLDRGGTGELFF. Drawing the rest from reference TRBV7-2 and TRBJ2-2, the complete variable domain is GAGVSQSPSNKVTEKGKDVELRCDPISGHTALYWYRQSLGQGLEFLIYFQGNSAPDKSGLPSDRFSAERTGGSVSTLTIQRTQQEDSAVYLCASSLDRGGTGELFFGEGSRLTVL.

As DNA, the CDR3 is TGTGCCAGCCAGGGAGGGCCCTACGAGCAGTACTTC. This sequence encodes CASQGGPYEQYF. The chain recombines TRBV2 with TRBJ2-7, with 7 bases matching TRBD2. The CDR3 spans 12 residues. Germline-derived CDR1 and CDR2 are SNHLY and FYNNEI. Germline trimming cut 8 bases from V and 2 bases from J; bases unmatched to any gene: 3.

The count of this clone is one. This chain links TRBV7-9 with TRBJ1-2; a weak D match, TRBD1 (5 bases). CDR1 is SEHNR, CDR2 FQNEAQ, per germline (reference sequence). CDR3 size: 16 residues. V lost 5 bases and J 2 bases, leaving 18 bases between the germline ends. CDR3 protein: CASSPGGVTANYGYTF. CDR3 bases: TGTGCCAGCAGCCCTGGGGGGGTGACGGCGAACTATGGCTACACCTTC.

The chain combines TRBV7-6 with TRBJ2-1, with D uncertain. This CDR3 has 13 residues. Germline V lookup: CDR1 SGHVS, CDR2 FNYEAQ. The V end was cut by 1 base, the J end by 8 bases, with 9 bases between. CDR3 nucleotide sequence: TGTGCCAGCAGCTTAGTACTAATTGATGAGCAGTTCTTC. Translated, it gives CASSLVLIDEQFF.

The rearrangement uses TRBV7-9 and TRBJ2-1; 9 bases agree with TRBD1. V lost 1 base, J lost 7 bases, and 2 bases stayed unmatched. Per the germline V gene, CDR1 is SEHNR and CDR2 is FQNEAQ (reference sequence). The CDR3 consists of 14 residues. In DNA, the CDR3 is TGTGCCAGCAGCTTAGTCGGACAGGGGAATGAGCAGTTCTTC. The encoded protein is CASSLVGQGNEQFF.

The gene calls are TRBV4-2 and TRBJ1-4; tentative D call: TRBD1 (5 bases). CDR1 and CDR2 from the germline V gene are LGHNA and YNFKEQ. Trimming left V 4 bases short and J 0 bases short, with 12 bases between. The CDR3 sequence is 16 residues long. In nucleotides, the CDR3 is TGTGCCAGCAGCCGAGGGACCGTTACAACTAATGAAAAACTGTTTTTT. As protein: CASSRGTVTTNEKLFF.